Here is one TCR beta chain with its context. Reverse transcription of 500 ng total RNA with a constant-region primer produced TCR beta cDNA. Libraries for TCR beta were built through three nested multiplex PCR rounds, which together made up a slightly modified ARM-PCR procedure. A single record per CDR3 protein comes from TCRdb applying MiXCR to the multiplex PCR reads. The data show more than 150,000 distinct CDR3 sequences, 60% seen once. The sample comes from a study of tumor-infiltrating lymphocytes in primary liver carcinoma. RNA was extracted from whole blood without cell sorting, alongside germline DNA. The sequence was obtained from a man between 35 and 55 years old with primary liver carcinoma and hepatitis B virus infection. The sequenced sample consisted of peripheral blood.

The CDR3 loop reads CASSGDRAKNIQYF. The CDR3 nucleotides are TGTGCCAGCAGTGGGGACAGAGCCAAAAACATTCAGTACTTC. The chain employs TRBV2 and TRBJ2-4, with 7 positions matching TRBD1. The V gene end was trimmed by 4 bases and the J gene end by 0 bases; junction bases not matched to a gene: 0. Germline CDR1 reads SNHLY; CDR2 reads FYNNEI. The CDR3 spans 14 residues.